The text below deals with one T cell receptor beta chain. Regarding time point: pretreatment peripheral blood. This record belongs to a study of PD-L1 blockade in urothelial cancer. On the study more broadly: Atezolizumab (1,200 mg intravenously every 3 weeks) began at some point between 2014 and 2016 for patients. Median blood clonality was roughly 0.087, with about 86,000 unique TCRs. The analyses of blood took place 3 weeks (second dose) and 6 weeks after treatment start.

This CDR3 is 14 amino acids long. With 11 bases clipped from V and 5 bases from J, the junction kept 10 bases outside the gene matches. Germline loops: CDR1 MNHNY, CDR2 SVGAGI (reference sequence). TCRdb's copy holds only in-frame clones and misses some; the assay was immunoSEQ multiplex PCR. The sample yields roughly 55,000 clones, approximately 86% seen once. J is TRBJ2-2 and V is TRBV6-6, with 8 positions matching TRBD1. This receptor was obtained from a man between 60 and 70 years old with urothelial cancer. The sample consisted of PBMCs, taken around atezolizumab (anti-PD-L1) treatment. CDR3 amino acids: CAGQTGVGTGELFF. CDR3 coding DNA: TGTGCCGGCCAGACAGGGGTAGGGACCGGGGAGCTGTTTTTT.